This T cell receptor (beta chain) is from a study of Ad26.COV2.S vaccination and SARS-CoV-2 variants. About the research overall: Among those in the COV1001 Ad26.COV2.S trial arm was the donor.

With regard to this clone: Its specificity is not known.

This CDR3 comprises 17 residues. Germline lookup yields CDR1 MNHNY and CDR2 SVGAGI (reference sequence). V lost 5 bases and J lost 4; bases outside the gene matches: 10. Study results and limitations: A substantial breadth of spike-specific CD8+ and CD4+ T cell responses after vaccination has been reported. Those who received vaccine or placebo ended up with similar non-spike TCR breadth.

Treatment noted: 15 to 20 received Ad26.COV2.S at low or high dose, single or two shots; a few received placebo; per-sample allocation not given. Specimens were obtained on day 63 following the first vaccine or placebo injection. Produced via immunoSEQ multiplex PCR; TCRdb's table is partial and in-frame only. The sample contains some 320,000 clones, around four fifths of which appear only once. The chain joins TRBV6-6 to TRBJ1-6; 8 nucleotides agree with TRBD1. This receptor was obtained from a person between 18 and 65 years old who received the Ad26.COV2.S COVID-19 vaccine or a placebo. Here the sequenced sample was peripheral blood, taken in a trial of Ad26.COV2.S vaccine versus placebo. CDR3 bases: TGTGCCAGCAGTCCTGCTTCGGACAGGGATTATAATTCACCCCTCCACTTT. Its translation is CASSPASDRDYNSPLHF.